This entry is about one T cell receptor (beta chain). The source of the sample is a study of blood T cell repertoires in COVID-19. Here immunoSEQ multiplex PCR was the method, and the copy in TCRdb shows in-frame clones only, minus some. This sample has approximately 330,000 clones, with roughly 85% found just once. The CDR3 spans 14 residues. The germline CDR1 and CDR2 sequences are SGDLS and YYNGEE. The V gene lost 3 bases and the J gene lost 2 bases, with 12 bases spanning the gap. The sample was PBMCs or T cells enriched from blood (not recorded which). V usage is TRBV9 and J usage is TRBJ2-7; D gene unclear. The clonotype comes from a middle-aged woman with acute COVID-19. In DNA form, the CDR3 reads TGTGCCAGCAGCGCCCGGCCCACAGCCTACGAGCAGTACTTC. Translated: CASSARPTAYEQYF.